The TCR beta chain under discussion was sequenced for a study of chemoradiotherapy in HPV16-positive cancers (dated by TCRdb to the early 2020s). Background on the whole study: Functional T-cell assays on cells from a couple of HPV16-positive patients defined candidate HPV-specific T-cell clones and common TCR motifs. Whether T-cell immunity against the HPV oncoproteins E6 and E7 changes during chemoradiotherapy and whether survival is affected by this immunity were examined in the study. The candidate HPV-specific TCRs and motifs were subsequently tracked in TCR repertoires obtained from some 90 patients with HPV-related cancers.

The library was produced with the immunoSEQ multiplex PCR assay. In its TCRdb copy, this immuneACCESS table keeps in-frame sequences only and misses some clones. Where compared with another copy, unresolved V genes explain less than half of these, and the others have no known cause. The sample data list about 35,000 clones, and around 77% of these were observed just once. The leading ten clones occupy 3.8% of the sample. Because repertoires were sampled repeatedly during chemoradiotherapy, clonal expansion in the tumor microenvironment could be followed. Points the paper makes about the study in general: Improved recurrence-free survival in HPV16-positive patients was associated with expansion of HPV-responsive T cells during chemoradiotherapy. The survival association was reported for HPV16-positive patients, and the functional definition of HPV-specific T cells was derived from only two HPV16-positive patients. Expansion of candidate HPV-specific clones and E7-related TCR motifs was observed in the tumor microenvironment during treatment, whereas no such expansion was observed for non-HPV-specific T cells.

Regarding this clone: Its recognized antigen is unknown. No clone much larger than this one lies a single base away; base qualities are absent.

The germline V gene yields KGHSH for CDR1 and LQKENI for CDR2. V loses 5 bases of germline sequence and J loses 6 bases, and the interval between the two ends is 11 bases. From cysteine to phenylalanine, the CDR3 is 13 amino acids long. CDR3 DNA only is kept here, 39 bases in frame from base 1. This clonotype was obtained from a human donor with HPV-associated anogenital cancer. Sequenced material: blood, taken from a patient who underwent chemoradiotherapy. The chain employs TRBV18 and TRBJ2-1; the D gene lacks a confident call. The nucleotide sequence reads TGTGCCAGCTCATCTGGCCAGAGCAATGAGCAGTTCTTC. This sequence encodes CASSSGQSNEQFF.